A single sample is the source of the 26 T cell receptor beta chains below, sequenced in a study of blood T cell repertoires in COVID-19. The repertoire was sequenced with immunoSEQ multiplex PCR; TCRdb's copy has only in-frame clones and lacks some. The table lists 300,000 to 350,000 clones, about nine tenths of them singletons. What was sequenced was peripheral blood. The source is a woman aged 25 to 39 with COVID-19, enrolled during active disease.

The chain uses TRBV27 and TRBJ1-6, with unresolved D. Per germline, CDR1 MNHEY and CDR2 SMNVEV (reference sequence). CDR3 length equals 16 residues. Trimming removed 6 bases at V and 0 bases at J, with 12 bases between. CDR3 nucleotides: TGTGCCAGCAGCCCCGTCTCCGGCTCCTATAATTCACCCCTCCACTTT. It yields the protein CASSPVSGSYNSPLHF.

V gene TRBV18 combines with J gene TRBJ1-4, with 7 bases that match TRBD1. Trimming cost V 5 bases and J 8 bases; bases outside gene matches: 5. In germline, CDR1 is KGHSH, CDR2 LQKENI. The CDR3 covers 13 residues. This chain's CDR3 is CASSTTGEEKLFF. The CDR3 DNA reads TGTGCCAGCTCAACCACAGGGGAAGAAAAACTGTTTTTT. The full variable domain, with the rest looked up from reference TRBV18 and TRBJ1-4, is NAGVMQNPRHLVRRRGQEARLRCSPMKGHSHVYWYRQLPEEGLKFMVYLQKENIIDESGMPKERFSAEFPKEGPSILRIQQVVRGDSAAYFCASSTTGEEKLFFGSGTQLSVL.

The chain combines TRBV6-6 with TRBJ2-7; D is uncertain. CDR1 and CDR2 from the germline V gene are MNHNY and SVGAGI (reference sequence). This CDR3 spans 13 amino acids. Trimming stripped 0 bases from V and 2 bases from J, with 5 bases between. CDR3 amino acids: CASSYSQAYEQYF. DNA of the CDR3: TGTGCCAGCAGTTACTCTCAGGCCTACGAGCAGTACTTC.

CDR3 residues: CASSGTGFNTEAFF. CDR3 DNA: TGTGCCAGCAGCGGGACAGGGTTTAACACTGAAGCTTTCTTT. The rearrangement uses TRBV2 and TRBJ1-1; 9 bases align to TRBD1. The CDR3 loop spans 14 amino acids. With V trimmed by 6 bases and J by 2 bases, 4 bases remained unmatched. Germline values: CDR1 SNHLY, CDR2 FYNNEI.

The chain combines TRBV6-5 with TRBJ2-7, with TRBD1 matching over 7 bases. The V and J ends lost 8 bases and 2 bases, in that order; junction bases with no gene match: 12. The CDR3 extends over 15 amino acids. Germline V lookup: CDR1 MNHEY, CDR2 SVGAGI. CDR3 protein: CASLSRRQGTYEQYF. CDR3 nucleotide sequence: TGTGCCAGCTTGAGCCGCCGACAGGGAACCTACGAGCAGTACTTC.

The chain employs TRBV29-1 and TRBJ2-1; TRBD1 aligns across 7 bases. The CDR3 length is 13 residues. Germline trimming cut 4 bases from V and 1 base from J; bases unmatched to any gene: 1. Per germline, CDR1 SQVTM and CDR2 ANQGSEA. CDR3 sequence: CSVGDSSYNEQFF. The CDR3 bases are TGCAGCGTTGGGGACAGTTCCTACAATGAGCAGTTCTTC.

The chain links TRBV18 to TRBJ1-3; D gene uncertain. Germline CDR1 reads KGHSH; CDR2 reads LQKENI. CDR3 length equals 16 residues. V was cut by 6 bases and J by 0 bases, with 15 bases left in between. Written as DNA, the CDR3 is TGTGCCAGCTCCCCCGAAGCTCTAATCTCTGGAAACACCATATATTTT. Translated, it gives CASSPEALISGNTIYF.

CDR3 bases: TGCAGCGTGGGGGGACAGCAAGAGACCCAGTACTTC. Protein product: CSVGGQQETQYF. The J gene is TRBJ2-5, the V gene TRBV29-1; tentative D call: TRBD1 (7 bases). CDR1 and CDR2 from the germline V gene are SQVTM and ANQGSEA. The CDR3 totals 12 residues. Trimming shortened V by 6 bases and J by 2 bases, and 10 bases separated the two germline ends. Full variable domain (outside the CDR3, taken from reference TRBV29-1 and TRBJ2-5): SAVISQKPSRDICQRGTSLTIQCQVDSQVTMMFWYRQQPGQSLTLIATANQGSEATYESGFVIDKFPISRPNLTFSTLTVSNMSPEDSSIYLCSVGGQQETQYFGPGTRLLVL.

This chain links TRBV7-2 with TRBJ1-4, with 8 bases lining up with TRBD1. Germline-derived CDR1 and CDR2 are SGHTA and FQGNSA. The CDR3 has 14 amino acids. The V segment lost 6 bases and the J segment 4 bases; nucleotides outside the gene matches: 4. Written as DNA, the CDR3 is TGTGCCAGCAGTTTGACAGGGGTTAATGAAAAACTGTTTTTT. Its protein product is CASSLTGVNEKLFF.

As DNA, the CDR3 is TGTGCCAGTAGAGGAACAGGGTCGGGTGAGACTGAAGCTTTCTTT. Its translation: CASRGTGSGETEAFF. This chain uses TRBV19 with TRBJ1-1; D is possibly TRBD1 (6 bases). The V and J ends lost 6 bases and 5 bases respectively, with 19 bases between them. The germline V gene has CDR1 LNHDA and CDR2 SQIVND (reference sequence). This CDR3 is built from 15 residues.

This clone appeared a single time. The chain couples TRBV5-4 to TRBJ2-1; TRBD2 aligns across 7 bases. The CDR3 is 17 residues long. Per the germline V gene, CDR1 is SGHNT and CDR2 is YYREEE (reference sequence). V was pared by 0 bases and J by 1 base, with 7 bases of the junction left unmatched. This CDR3 reads CASSLALGGGSYNEQFF. The CDR3 bases are TGTGCCAGCAGCTTGGCCTTGGGGGGGGGTTCCTACAATGAGCAGTTCTTC. Together with reference TRBV5-4 and TRBJ2-1, the CDR3 gives the full variable domain: ETGVTQSPTHLIKTRGQQVTLRCSSQSGHNTVSWYQQALGQGPQFIFQYYREEENGRGNFPPRFSGLQFPNYSSELNVNALELDDSALYLCASSLALGGGSYNEQFFGPGTRLTVL.

This clone was observed a single time. This chain uses TRBV2 with TRBJ2-3; 7 bases line up with TRBD1. This CDR3 has 13 amino acids. CDR1 and CDR2 (germline): SNHLY, FYNNEI. Trimming at V came to 7 bases and at J to 4 bases, leaving 5 bases not matched to a gene. DNA for the CDR3: TGTGCCAGCACCCCCCAGGGGGCAGATACGCAGTATTTT. Its translation is CASTPQGADTQYF.

The chain has TRBV7-9 and TRBJ1-2; TRBD1 matches 9 bases. CDR3 length: 15 amino acids. V lost 4 bases and J lost 8; bases outside the gene matches: 11. The germline gives CDR1 SEHNR, CDR2 FQNEAQ (reference sequence). The CDR3 region has the DNA TGTGCCAGCAGCTATCACTTGGGACAGGGAAGCGGCTACACCTTC. This gives the protein CASSYHLGQGSGYTF.

The V gene is TRBV10-2, the J gene TRBJ2-7; 8 bases align to TRBD2. Germline CDR1 and CDR2: WSHSY and SAAADI. The CDR3 has 16 amino acids. The trim removed 3 bases at V and 0 bases at J, leaving 7 bases unmatched. The CDR3 sequence is CASSDWSGGSSYEQYV. The DNA for the CDR3 is TGCGCCAGCAGTGATTGGTCGGGGGGGAGCTCCTACGAGCAGTACGTC.

This clone came up a few times. The J gene is TRBJ1-5, the V gene TRBV18, with D perhaps matching TRBD1 (5 bases). Trimming pared 3 bases from V and 5 bases from J, leaving 17 bases between. The germline V gene has CDR1 KGHSH and CDR2 LQKENI. This CDR3 contains 16 residues. Written as DNA, the CDR3 is TGTGCCAGCTCACCTCGAAGGGGAATAGACGATCAGCCCCAGCATTTT. This gives the protein CASSPRRGIDDQPQHF.

The chain combines TRBV19 with TRBJ2-1; 9 bases align to TRBD2. With 5 bases clipped from V and 7 bases from J, the junction kept 9 bases outside the gene matches. CDR1 and CDR2 from the germline V gene are LNHDA and SQIVND (reference sequence). This CDR3 has 15 residues. CDR3 loop: CASSPWRGGQNEQFF. The CDR3 DNA follows: TGTGCCAGTAGTCCGTGGCGGGGGGGCCAGAATGAGCAGTTCTTC. The full variable domain, rest sourced from reference TRBV19 and TRBJ2-1, is DGGITQSPKYLFRKEGQNVTLSCEQNLNHDAMYWYRQDPGQGLRLIYYSQIVNDFQKGDIAEGYSVSREKKESFPLTVTSAQKNPTAFYLCASSPWRGGQNEQFFGPGTRLTVL.

This chain uses TRBV19 with TRBJ2-1, with 8 bases identical to TRBD2. This CDR3 region has 15 residues. Germline CDR1 and CDR2: LNHDA and SQIVND (reference sequence). V trimming: 9 bases; J trimming: 3 bases; junction bases outside the gene matches: 10. The CDR3 protein is CASQVTGGVYNEQFF. The CDR3, as DNA: TGTGCCAGCCAGGTGACGGGGGGGGTCTACAATGAGCAGTTCTTC. The full variable domain, in which reference TRBV19 and TRBJ2-1 provide the parts outside the CDR3, is DGGITQSPKYLFRKEGQNVTLSCEQNLNHDAMYWYRQDPGQGLRLIYYSQIVNDFQKGDIAEGYSVSREKKESFPLTVTSAQKNPTAFYLCASQVTGGVYNEQFFGPGTRLTVL.

The rearrangement uses TRBV5-1 and TRBJ1-2; 8 nucleotides line up with TRBD1. The CDR3 covers 14 residues. The V gene end was trimmed by 0 bases and the J gene end by 6 bases; junction bases not matched to a gene: 4. The germline gives CDR1 SGHRS, CDR2 YFSETQ. The CDR3 DNA sequence: TGCGCCAGCAGCTTGGAGAGGACAGGGAATGGCTACACCTTC. Its protein is CASSLERTGNGYTF.

This rearrangement joins TRBV7-2 to TRBJ1-4, with 8 bases lining up with TRBD1. In germline, CDR1 is SGHTA, CDR2 FQGNSA. The CDR3 consists of 15 residues. Germline trimming cut 2 bases from V and 7 bases from J; bases unmatched to any gene: 6. CDR3 residues: CASSLSRQGAEKLFF. The CDR3 DNA reads as TGTGCCAGCAGCTTATCGAGGCAGGGGGCTGAAAAACTGTTTTTT.

This rearrangement joins TRBV2 to TRBJ2-3, with TRBD2 matching over 7 bases. The CDR3 runs 15 residues. The V gene end was trimmed by 6 bases and the J gene end by 2 bases; junction bases not matched to a gene: 8. The germline CDR1 and CDR2 sequences are SNHLY and FYNNEI. CDR3 loop: CASRGSGADTDTQYF. The CDR3 DNA is TGTGCCAGCAGGGGGAGCGGGGCAGACACAGATACGCAGTATTTT.

The chain uses TRBV5-4 and TRBJ2-1; unclear D gene. This CDR3 spans 16 amino acids. Germline lookup yields CDR1 SGHNT and CDR2 YYREEE (reference sequence). The V and J ends lost 1 base and 0 bases respectively, with 11 bases between them. CDR3 residues: CASSLYPGSSYNEQFF. The CDR3 DNA reads TGTGCCAGCAGCTTGTATCCAGGAAGCTCCTACAATGAGCAGTTCTTC.

The V call is TRBV15, the J call TRBJ2-3, with 13 bases aligning to TRBD2. Germline V gene lookup returns CDR1 LNHNV and CDR2 YYDKDF (reference sequence). This CDR3 region has 15 residues. V shed 8 bases, J shed 3 bases, and the junction held 5 bases outside the gene matches. The DNA for the CDR3 is TGTGCCACCCAGACTAGCGGGGGGTCGACAGATACGCAGTATTTT. As protein: CATQTSGGSTDTQYF.

The V and J genes are TRBV19 and TRBJ1-6; unclear D gene. Per the germline V gene, CDR1 is LNHDA and CDR2 is SQIVND (reference sequence). The CDR3 sequence is 15 residues long. With 4 bases removed from V and 6 bases from J, the gap between germline ends came to 13 bases. The CDR3 is CASSTLSGGNSPLHF. The CDR3 bases are TGTGCCAGTAGTACCCTCTCGGGAGGTAATTCACCCCTCCACTTT. The full variable domain, rest sourced from reference TRBV19 and TRBJ1-6, is DGGITQSPKYLFRKEGQNVTLSCEQNLNHDAMYWYRQDPGQGLRLIYYSQIVNDFQKGDIAEGYSVSREKKESFPLTVTSAQKNPTAFYLCASSTLSGGNSPLHFGNGTRLTVT.

The chain uses TRBV6-4 and TRBJ1-5, with D hard to call. Looked up from germline, CDR1 is MRHNA and CDR2 is SNTAGT. Trimming cost V 6 bases and J 0 bases, with 9 bases left between them. The CDR3 loop spans 14 amino acids. The CDR3 here is CASSPEPSNQPQHF. CDR3 bases: TGTGCCAGCAGCCCAGAACCTAGCAATCAGCCCCAGCATTTT.

The chain uses TRBV3-1 (or the pseudogene TRBV3-2) and TRBJ1-6; no reliable D call. CDR3 length: 13 amino acids. The germline V gene has CDR1 LGHDT and CDR2 YNNKEL (reference sequence). V lost 1 base to trimming and J lost 9 bases, with 7 bases between them. In DNA, the CDR3 is TGTGCCAGCAGCCAAGTAGGAGGTTCACCCCTCCACTTT. Encoded protein: CASSQVGGSPLHF.

The chain is built from TRBV4-1 and TRBJ2-7, with 8 positions matching TRBD1. J was trimmed by 6 bases and V by 4 bases; bases with no gene match: 8. CDR1 MGHRA and CDR2 YSYEKL come from the germline V gene. The CDR3 spans 14 residues. This CDR3 reads CASSPGQGPFEQYF. CDR3 nucleotide sequence: TGCGCCAGCAGCCCCGGACAGGGACCGTTCGAGCAGTACTTC.